This T cell receptor (beta chain) stems from a study of beta chain features in type 1 diabetes. Study-level findings and limits: Over-representation of high TCR-expressing cells was a possible consequence of cDNA sequencing.

CDR3 length: 15 residues. V lost 11 bases and J lost 0, with 17 bases in between. Germline CDR1 SNHLY, CDR2 FYNNEI. At least ten counts were recorded for this clone. The antigen is unknown. Markers CD45RO/CCR7/CD25/CD127/CD95/CD27 served to sort CD4+ naive, central memory, regulatory and stem cell-like memory cells. Sorting gave populations that all exceeded 98% purity. Sequencing targeted expressed TCRB transcripts, as all isolated RNA had been reverse transcribed. Around 3.57 million reads was the average for naive, central memory and regulatory T cell samples. Profiled with immunoSEQ multiplex PCR; TCRdb holds only in-frame clones, not every one. The sample consists of some 270,000 clones, around 7.8% of them appearing once.

The source material was central memory CD4+ T cells from blood. V and J are TRBV2 and TRBJ2-1, with D perhaps matching TRBD2 (6 bases). The clonotype comes from a woman aged 18-30 years in good health. The CDR3: CAVRRRASSYNEQFF. In DNA, the CDR3 is TGTGCCGTGCGCCGGAGGGCCAGCTCCTACAATGAGCAGTTCTTC.